The present TCR beta chain was sequenced within a study of CD8 T cells in ankylosing spondylitis. Overall study results and limits: Characteristic of ankylosing spondylitis blood, it appeared, was a TCR beta motif comprising eight highly homologous variants. It was reported that disease-linked clones were significantly enriched in matched ankylosing spondylitis synovial fluid. Clones that were linked to disease were CD8+ and were relatively rare in peripheral blood. Some motif variants were previously reported in reactive arthritis synovial fluid and blood.

MiXCR, run by TCRdb on the 5' RACE reads, gives a single entry per CDR3 protein. Altogether a few hundred thousand distinct CDR3 sequences are present, over 15% being singletons, with the ten largest covering around 30%. This clonotype has just a few counts. Its antigen is unidentified. Sample: blood, either unsorted or a sorted T cell fraction (not recorded which). The receptor was isolated from a male donor with ankylosing spondylitis or in good health (not recorded which).

CDR3 bases: TGTGCCAGCAGGATGGGGGCTCGACGGAATCAGCCCCAGCATTTT. Protein product: CASRMGARRNQPQHF. The chain links TRBV25-1 to TRBJ1-5, with a weak D call TRBD1 (6 bases). This CDR3 spans 15 amino acids. V lost 6 bases, J lost 4 bases, and 16 bases lay in between. CDR1 and CDR2 from the germline V gene are MGHDK and SYGVNS.